The 7 T cell receptor beta chains below all came from one sample that was sequenced in a study of control samples from healthy donors and cancer patients. The protocol was immunoSEQ multiplex PCR, while the TCRdb copy is restricted to in-frame clones and leaves out a portion. The repertoire has about 89,000 clones, 70% to 90% of them found once; the top ten carry 2.1%. The material sequenced was blood. Source of these receptors: a woman between 35 and 50 years old in good health.

This clone was observed once. V usage is TRBV6-1 and J usage is TRBJ1-6, with D tentatively TRBD1 (5 bases). Germline CDR1 and CDR2: MNHNS and SASEGT. The CDR3 consists of 17 residues. The V and J ends lost 2 bases and 9 bases respectively, with 20 bases between them. The CDR3 reads CASSERRGRAVRSPLHF. In nucleotides, the CDR3 is TGTGCCAGCAGTGAAAGGAGGGGCCGAGCTGTTCGTTCACCCCTCCACTTT.

The V call is TRBV7-2, the J call TRBJ2-5; D unresolved. CDR3 length: 15 amino acids. The V gene lost 4 bases and the J gene lost 0 bases, with 12 bases spanning the gap. Germline CDR1 and CDR2: SGHTA and FQGNSA. CDR3 nucleotides: TGTGCCAGCAGCTGGGGTAGTTCTTACCAAGAGACCCAGTACTTC. Amino acid sequence: CASSWGSSYQETQYF.

V and J are TRBV7-2 and TRBJ1-2, with D maybe TRBD1 (5 bases). This CDR3 has 15 residues. The germline V gene encodes CDR1 SGHTA and CDR2 FQGNSA. The V end was cut by 3 bases, the J end by 3 bases, with 14 bases between. CDR3 DNA: TGTGCCAGCAGCTTCTACCCAGCAGGGCACTATGGCTACACCTTC. This translates into CASSFYPAGHYGYTF.

The genes are TRBV7-6 and TRBJ2-5; tentatively, D is TRBD1 (5 bases). This CDR3 contains 13 residues. The germline V and J ends were trimmed by 8 bases and 5 bases, with 15 bases remaining between them. Germline V gene sequence: CDR1 SGHVS, CDR2 FNYEAQ. CDR3 bases: TGTGCCAGCCGGACCGCAGGGAAGGAGACCCAGTACTTC. Translating it yields CASRTAGKETQYF.

This sequence joins TRBV5-6 and TRBJ2-3; unclear D gene. V was clipped by 4 bases and J by 1 base, with 7 bases between them. Per germline, CDR1 SGHDT and CDR2 YYEEEE. The length of the CDR3 is 13 residues. The CDR3 spells CASSRTGTDTQYF. CDR3 DNA: TGTGCCAGCAGCCGGACGGGCACAGATACGCAGTATTTT.

The V gene is TRBV7-2, the J gene TRBJ2-5, with TRBD2 matching 13 bases. V was pared by 6 bases and J by 4 bases, with 17 bases of the junction left unmatched. Per germline, CDR1 SGHTA and CDR2 FQGNSA. The CDR3 covers 19 residues. Written as DNA, the CDR3 is TGTGCCAGCAGATGGGGGACTAGCGGGGTAAACCCCAAGGGAGAGACCCAGTACTTC. Residues: CASRWGTSGVNPKGETQYF.

This clone was seen once. CDR3 in amino acids: CATRDIDTGELFF. CDR3 nucleotides: TGTGCCACCCGGGACATAGACACCGGGGAGCTGTTTTTT. The chain joins TRBV7-7 to TRBJ2-2; a possible D gene is TRBD1 (6 bases). Germline V CDR1 and CDR2: SSHAT, FNYEAQ (reference sequence). This CDR3 comprises 13 residues. Trimming removed 10 bases from V and 3 bases from J, with 12 bases in between.